Listed here are 11 T cell receptor beta chains from one sample, sequenced in a study of chemoradiotherapy in HPV16-positive cancers. Sequenced by immunoSEQ multiplex PCR; TCRdb stores in-frame clones only, minus some. This table has 6,500 to 8,500 clones, approximately 88% appearing once. This specimen consisted of blood, obtained from a patient who underwent chemoradiotherapy. These receptors all stem from a human donor with HPV-associated anogenital cancer.

This sequence joins TRBV18 and TRBJ2-7; the D is unclear. The germline V and J ends were trimmed by 0 bases and 7 bases, with 10 bases remaining between them. CDR1 KGHSH and CDR2 LQKENI come from the germline V gene. The CDR3 consists of 13 residues. The CDR3 region has the DNA TGTGCCAGCTCACCACCGTCAGCGCGTGAGCAGTACTTC. It specifies CASSPPSAREQYF. Full variable domain (remainder filled in from reference TRBV18 and TRBJ2-7): NAGVMQNPRHLVRRRGQEARLRCSPMKGHSHVYWYRQLPEEGLKFMVYLQKENIIDESGMPKERFSAEFPKEGPSILRIQQVVRGDSAAYFCASSPPSAREQYFGPGTRLTVT.

The chain couples TRBV5-1 to TRBJ1-1; perhaps TRBD1 as D (6 bases). CDR3 size: 12 residues. V lost 2 bases to trimming and J lost 6 bases, with 8 bases between them. Germline lookup yields CDR1 SGHRS and CDR2 YFSETQ. This chain's CDR3 is CASSLQGAEAFF. DNA of the CDR3: TGCGCCAGCAGCTTACAGGGCGCTGAAGCTTTCTTT.

The chain has TRBV6-1 and TRBJ1-5; 9 bases map to TRBD1. The CDR3 contains 18 residues. The J segment lost 0 bases and the V segment lost 4 bases, leaving 10 bases of the junction unmatched. Germline assignment: CDR1 MNHNS and CDR2 SASEGT. The CDR3 sequence is CASSVGQGKWYSNQPQHF. Written as DNA, the CDR3 is TGTGCCAGCAGTGTGGGACAGGGCAAATGGTATAGCAATCAGCCCCAGCATTTT.

This rearrangement joins TRBV4-2 to TRBJ1-3; D unresolved. Trimming stripped 0 bases from V and 4 bases from J, with 7 bases between. This CDR3 is 14 amino acids long. CDR1 is LGHNA, CDR2 YNFKEQ, per germline. The CDR3: CASSQEGSGNTIYF. The CDR3 DNA sequence: TGTGCCAGCAGCCAAGAAGGGTCGGGAAACACCATATATTTT.

The chain uses TRBV14 and TRBJ1-1; D is undetermined. CDR3 length: 15 amino acids. The V gene lost 0 bases and the J gene lost 3 bases, with 11 bases spanning the gap. Germline CDR1 is SGHDN and CDR2 is FVKESK. CDR3 bases: TGTGCCAGCAGCCAAGAACCACAGATTTACACTGAAGCTTTCTTT. It yields the protein CASSQEPQIYTEAFF.

The chain carries TRBV11-2 and TRBJ1-4; TRBD1 is a possible D gene (5 bases). The germline gives CDR1 SGHAT, CDR2 FQNNGV. The V and J ends lost 2 bases and 7 bases respectively, with 14 bases between them. The CDR3 runs 15 residues. The CDR3 spells CASSLRGRVIEKLFF. In DNA form, the CDR3 reads TGTGCCAGCAGCTTACGAGGCAGGGTGATTGAAAAACTGTTTTTT.

The J gene is TRBJ1-2, the V gene TRBV11-2; D is perhaps TRBD1 (5 bases). This CDR3 is 14 amino acids long. Trimming took 4 bases from V and 2 from J, leaving 11 bases between them. CDR1 and CDR2 (germline): SGHAT, FQNNGV. The CDR3 DNA follows: TGTGCCAGCAGCTCCGGGGCCGGGAACTATGGCTACACCTTC. Protein: CASSSGAGNYGYTF.

The genes are TRBV5-1 and TRBJ1-1, with TRBD1 as a possible D gene (6 bases). This CDR3 comprises 14 residues. The V gene lost 4 bases and the J gene lost 5 bases, with 15 bases spanning the gap. Germline CDR1 is SGHRS and CDR2 is YFSETQ. CDR3 sequence reads: CASSPEGVGTEAFF. CDR3 DNA: TGCGCCAGCAGCCCCGAGGGGGTGGGGACTGAAGCTTTCTTT.

V gene TRBV6-9 combines with J gene TRBJ1-1, with a tentative D call TRBD1 (6 bases). The V end lost 8 bases, the J end lost 4 bases, and 20 bases lay between the germline ends. CDR3 length: 15 residues. Per the germline V gene, CDR1 is MNHGY and CDR2 is SVAAGI. The CDR3 is CASLSPGGMVTEAFF. The DNA for the CDR3 is TGTGCCAGCCTTTCCCCGGGGGGCATGGTCACTGAAGCTTTCTTT.

The chain couples TRBV1 to TRBJ2-5; the D call TRBD2 from the table was never checked on the DNA. The J call is in doubt because the DNA end fits TRBJ2-7 better. TRBV1 is recorded as a pseudogene. CDR3 size: 14 residues. CDR3: CTSSPGTSGYEQYF. The CDR3 bases are TGCACCAGCAGTCCCGGGACTAGCGGGTACGAGCAGTACTTC.

Of note for this clone: One junction end does not reproduce the germline sequence, and a read error may be involved. The chain has TRBV19 and TRBJ1-5; the D is unclear. Germline CDR1 reads LNHDA; CDR2 reads SQIVND (reference sequence). This CDR3 is 13 amino acids long. CDR3 loop: CASRMASNQPRHF. CDR3 DNA: TGTGCCAGTAGAATGGCGAGCAATCAGCCCCGGCATTTT.